One TCR beta chain is described in this entry. The repertoire was sequenced with immunoSEQ multiplex PCR; TCRdb's copy has only in-frame clones and lacks some. This table has some 150,000 clones, 80% to 85% appearing once. This specimen belongs to a study of blood T cell repertoires in COVID-19. Study-wide context: Material from acute and convalescent COVID-19 was sourced from the United States, Italy and Spain.

V was cut by 4 bases and J by 2 bases, with 10 bases left in between. The CDR3 runs 13 residues. CDR1 SGHRS and CDR2 YFSETQ come from the germline V gene. V usage is TRBV5-1 and J usage is TRBJ2-7; D remains ambiguous. Sequenced material: peripheral blood. The sequence was obtained from a human donor in a cohort sampled during active COVID-19. In DNA form, the CDR3 reads TGCGCCAGCAGCCAACCCCAGACCTACGAGCAGTACTTC. Amino acids: CASSQPQTYEQYF.